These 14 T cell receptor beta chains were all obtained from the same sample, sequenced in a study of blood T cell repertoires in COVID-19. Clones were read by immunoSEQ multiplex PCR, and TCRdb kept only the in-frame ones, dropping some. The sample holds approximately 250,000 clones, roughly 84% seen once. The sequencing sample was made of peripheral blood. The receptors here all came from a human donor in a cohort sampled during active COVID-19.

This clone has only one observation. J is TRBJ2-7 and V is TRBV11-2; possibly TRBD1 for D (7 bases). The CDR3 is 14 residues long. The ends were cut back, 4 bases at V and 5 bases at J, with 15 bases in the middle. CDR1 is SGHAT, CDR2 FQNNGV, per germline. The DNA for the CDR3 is TGTGCCAGCAGCTCGGCAGGGGGGCTGGACGAGCAGTACTTC. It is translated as CASSSAGGLDEQYF.

The CDR3 reads CASSLRDTRADTQYF. The CDR3 region has the DNA TGTGCCAGCAGTCTCCGGGACACCCGGGCGGATACGCAGTATTTT. The chain links TRBV7-2 to TRBJ2-3, with D tentatively TRBD1 (6 bases). This CDR3 has 15 residues. From germline, CDR1 is SGHTA and CDR2 FQGNSA. V was pared by 6 bases and J by 6 bases, with 19 bases between.

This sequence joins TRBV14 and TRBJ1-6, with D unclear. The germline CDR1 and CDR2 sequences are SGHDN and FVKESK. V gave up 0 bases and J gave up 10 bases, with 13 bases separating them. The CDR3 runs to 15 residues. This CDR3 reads CASSQDKFRRSPLHF. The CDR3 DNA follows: TGTGCCAGCAGCCAAGATAAGTTCCGGAGATCACCCCTCCACTTT. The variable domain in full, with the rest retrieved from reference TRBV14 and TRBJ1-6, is EAGVTQFPSHSVIEKGQTVTLRCDPISGHDNLYWYRRVMGKEIKFLLHFVKESKQDESGMPNNRFLAERTGGTYSTLKVQPAELEDSGVYFCASSQDKFRRSPLHFGNGTRLTVT.

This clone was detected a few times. DNA for the CDR3: TGTGCCAGCAAGACTAGTGCCGAGACCCAGTACTTC. It is translated as CASKTSAETQYF. The genes are TRBV12-3 or TRBV12-4 and TRBJ2-5; D may be TRBD2 (6 bases). V gave up 7 bases and J gave up 5 bases, with 11 bases separating them. CDR3 length: 12 residues.

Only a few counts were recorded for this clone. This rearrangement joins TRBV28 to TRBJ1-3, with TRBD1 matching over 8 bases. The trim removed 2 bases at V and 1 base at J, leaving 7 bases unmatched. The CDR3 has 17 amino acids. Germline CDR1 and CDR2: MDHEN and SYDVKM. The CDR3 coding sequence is TGTGCCAGCAGTTTACCCCCAGGGGGCAAATCTGGAAACACCATATATTTT. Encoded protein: CASSLPPGGKSGNTIYF. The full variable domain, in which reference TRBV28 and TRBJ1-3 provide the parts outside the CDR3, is DVKVTQSSRYLVKRTGEKVFLECVQDMDHENMFWYRQDPGLGLRLIYFSYDVKMKEKGDIPEGYSVSREKKERFSLILESASTNQTSMYLCASSLPPGGKSGNTIYFGEGSWLTVV.

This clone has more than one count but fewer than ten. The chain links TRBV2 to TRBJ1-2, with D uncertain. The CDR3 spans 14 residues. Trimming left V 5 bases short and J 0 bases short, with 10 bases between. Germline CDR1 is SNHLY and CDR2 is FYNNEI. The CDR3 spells CASSPGVANYGYTF. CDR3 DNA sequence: TGTGCCAGCAGTCCCGGGGTTGCTAACTATGGCTACACCTTC.

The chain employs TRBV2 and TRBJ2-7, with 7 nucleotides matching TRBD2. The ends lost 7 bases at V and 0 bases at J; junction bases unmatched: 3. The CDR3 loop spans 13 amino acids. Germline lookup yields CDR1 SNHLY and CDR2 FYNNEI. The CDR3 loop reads CASNIAGSYEQYF. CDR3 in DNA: TGTGCCAGCAATATAGCGGGCTCCTACGAGCAGTACTTC.

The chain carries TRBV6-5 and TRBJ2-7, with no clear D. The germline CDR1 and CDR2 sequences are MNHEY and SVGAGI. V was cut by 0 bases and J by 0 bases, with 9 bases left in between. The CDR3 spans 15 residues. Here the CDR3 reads CASSYSLRSSYEQYF. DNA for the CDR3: TGTGCCAGCAGTTACTCTTTGCGGTCCTCCTACGAGCAGTACTTC.

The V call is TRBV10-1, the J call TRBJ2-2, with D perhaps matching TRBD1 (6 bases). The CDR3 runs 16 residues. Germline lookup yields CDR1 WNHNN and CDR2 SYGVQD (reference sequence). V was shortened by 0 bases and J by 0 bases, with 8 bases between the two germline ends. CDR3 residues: CASSESTGANTGELFF. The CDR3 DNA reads TGCGCCAGCAGTGAGTCGACAGGTGCGAACACCGGGGAGCTGTTTTTT.

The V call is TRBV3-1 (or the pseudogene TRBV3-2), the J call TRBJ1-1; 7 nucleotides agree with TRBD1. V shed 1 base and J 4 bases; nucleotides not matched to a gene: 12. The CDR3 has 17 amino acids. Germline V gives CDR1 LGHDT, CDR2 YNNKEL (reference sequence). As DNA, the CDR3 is TGTGCCAGCAGCCAAGCCACCCAGACAGGGATTCGCACTGAAGCTTTCTTT. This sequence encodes CASSQATQTGIRTEAFF.

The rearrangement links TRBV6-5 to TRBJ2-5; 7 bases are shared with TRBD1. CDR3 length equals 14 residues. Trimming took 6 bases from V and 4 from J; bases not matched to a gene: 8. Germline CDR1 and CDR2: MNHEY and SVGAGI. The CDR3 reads CASRQGTFGETQYF. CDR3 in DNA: TGTGCCAGCAGACAGGGGACGTTCGGAGAGACCCAGTACTTC.

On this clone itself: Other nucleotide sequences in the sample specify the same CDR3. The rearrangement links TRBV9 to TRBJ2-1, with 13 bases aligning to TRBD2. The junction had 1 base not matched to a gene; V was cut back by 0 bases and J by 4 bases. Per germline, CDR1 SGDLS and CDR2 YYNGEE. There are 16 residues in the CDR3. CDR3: CASSVGLAGGYNEQFF. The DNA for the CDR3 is TGTGCCAGCAGCGTAGGACTAGCGGGGGGATACAATGAGCAGTTCTTC.

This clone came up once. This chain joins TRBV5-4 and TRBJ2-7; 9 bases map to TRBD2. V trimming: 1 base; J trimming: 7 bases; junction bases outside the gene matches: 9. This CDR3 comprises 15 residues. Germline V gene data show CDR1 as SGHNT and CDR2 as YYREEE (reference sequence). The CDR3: CASSLSSGSTWEQYF. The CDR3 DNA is TGTGCCAGCAGCTTGAGTAGCGGGAGTACTTGGGAGCAGTACTTC.

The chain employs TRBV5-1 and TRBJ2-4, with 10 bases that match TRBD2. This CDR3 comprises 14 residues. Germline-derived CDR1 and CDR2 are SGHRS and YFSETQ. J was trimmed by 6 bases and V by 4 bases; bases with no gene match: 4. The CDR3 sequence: CASSTSSGRNIQYF. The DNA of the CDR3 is TGCGCCAGCAGCACCTCTAGCGGGAGAAACATTCAGTACTTC.